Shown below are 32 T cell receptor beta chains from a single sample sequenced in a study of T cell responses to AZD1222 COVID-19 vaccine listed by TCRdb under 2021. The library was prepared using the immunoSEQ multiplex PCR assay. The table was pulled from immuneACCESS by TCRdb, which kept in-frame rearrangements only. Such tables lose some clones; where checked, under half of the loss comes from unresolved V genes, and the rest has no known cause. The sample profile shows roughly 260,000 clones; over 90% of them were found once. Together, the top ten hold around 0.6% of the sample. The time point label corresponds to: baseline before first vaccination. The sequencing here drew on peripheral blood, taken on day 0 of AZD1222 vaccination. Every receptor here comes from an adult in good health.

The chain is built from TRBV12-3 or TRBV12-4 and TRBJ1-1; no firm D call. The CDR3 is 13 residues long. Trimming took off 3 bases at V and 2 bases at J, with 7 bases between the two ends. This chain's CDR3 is CASSFRENTEAFF. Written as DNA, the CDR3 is TGTGCCAGCAGTTTCCGGGAAAACACTGAAGCTTTCTTT.

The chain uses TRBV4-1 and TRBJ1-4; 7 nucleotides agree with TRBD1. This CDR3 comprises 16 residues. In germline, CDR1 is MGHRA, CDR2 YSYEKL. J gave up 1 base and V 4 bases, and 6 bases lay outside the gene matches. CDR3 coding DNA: TGCGCCAGCAGCCTCAATCCAGGGGGAACTAATGAAAAACTGTTTTTT. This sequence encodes CASSLNPGGTNEKLFF.

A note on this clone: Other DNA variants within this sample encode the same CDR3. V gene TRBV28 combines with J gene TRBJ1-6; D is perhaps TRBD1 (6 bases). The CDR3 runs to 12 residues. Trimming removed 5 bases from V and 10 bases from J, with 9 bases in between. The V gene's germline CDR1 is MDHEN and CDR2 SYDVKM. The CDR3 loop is CASSRGGSPLHF. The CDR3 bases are TGTGCCAGCAGTAGGGGGGGATCACCCCTCCACTTT.

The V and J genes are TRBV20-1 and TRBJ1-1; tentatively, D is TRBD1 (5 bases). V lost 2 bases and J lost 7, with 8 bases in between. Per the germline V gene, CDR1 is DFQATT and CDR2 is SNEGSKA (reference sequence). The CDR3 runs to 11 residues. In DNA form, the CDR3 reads TGCAGTGCTAGACTTCAGGGTGAAGCTTTCTTT. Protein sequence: CSARLQGEAFF.

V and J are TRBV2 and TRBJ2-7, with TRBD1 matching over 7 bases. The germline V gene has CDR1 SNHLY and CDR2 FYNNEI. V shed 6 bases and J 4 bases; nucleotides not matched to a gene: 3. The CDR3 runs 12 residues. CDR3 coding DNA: TGTGCCAGCAGCCCGACAGGGTACGAGCAGTACTTC. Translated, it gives CASSPTGYEQYF. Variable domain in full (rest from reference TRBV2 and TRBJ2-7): EPEVTQTPSHQVTQMGQEVILRCVPISNHLYFYWYRQILGQKVEFLVSFYNNEISEKSEIFDDQFSVERPDGSNFTLKIRSTKLEDSAMYFCASSPTGYEQYFGPGTRLTVT.

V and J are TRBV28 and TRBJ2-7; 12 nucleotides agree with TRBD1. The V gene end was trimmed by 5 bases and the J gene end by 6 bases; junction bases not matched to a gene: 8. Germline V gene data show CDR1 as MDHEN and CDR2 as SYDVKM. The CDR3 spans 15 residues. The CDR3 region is CASSIPGTGGVEQYF. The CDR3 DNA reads TGTGCCAGCAGTATCCCCGGGACAGGGGGCGTCGAGCAGTACTTC. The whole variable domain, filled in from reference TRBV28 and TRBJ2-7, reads DVKVTQSSRYLVKRTGEKVFLECVQDMDHENMFWYRQDPGLGLRLIYFSYDVKMKEKGDIPEGYSVSREKKERFSLILESASTNQTSMYLCASSIPGTGGVEQYFGPGTRLTVT.

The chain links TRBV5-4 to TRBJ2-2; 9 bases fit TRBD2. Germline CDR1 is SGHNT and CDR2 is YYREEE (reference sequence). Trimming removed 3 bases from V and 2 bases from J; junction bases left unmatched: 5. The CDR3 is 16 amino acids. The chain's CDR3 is CASSSPSGVNTGELFF. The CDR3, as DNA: TGTGCCAGCAGCTCGCCTAGCGGGGTTAACACCGGGGAGCTGTTTTTT.

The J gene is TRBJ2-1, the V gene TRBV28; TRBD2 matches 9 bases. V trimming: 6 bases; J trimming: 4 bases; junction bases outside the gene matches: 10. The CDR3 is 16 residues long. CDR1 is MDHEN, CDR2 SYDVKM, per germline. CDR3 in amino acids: CASRSLSGGRYNEQFF. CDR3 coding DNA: TGTGCCAGCAGATCCCTCAGCGGGGGGCGTTACAATGAGCAGTTCTTC.

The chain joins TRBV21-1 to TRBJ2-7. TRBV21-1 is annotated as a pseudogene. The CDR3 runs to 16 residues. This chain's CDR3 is CASSPEPPWKGYEQYF. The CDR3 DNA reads TGTGCCAGCAGCCCCGAGCCGCCTTGGAAGGGCTACGAGCAGTACTTC.

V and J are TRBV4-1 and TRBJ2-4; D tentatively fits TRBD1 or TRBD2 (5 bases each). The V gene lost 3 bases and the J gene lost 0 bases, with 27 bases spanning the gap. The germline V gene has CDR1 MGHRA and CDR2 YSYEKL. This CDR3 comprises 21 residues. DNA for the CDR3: TGCGCCAGCAGCCACGGGTTCCCGGGCCGAAGGGGACCTCTAGCCAAAAACATTCAGTACTTC. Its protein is CASSHGFPGRRGPLAKNIQYF.

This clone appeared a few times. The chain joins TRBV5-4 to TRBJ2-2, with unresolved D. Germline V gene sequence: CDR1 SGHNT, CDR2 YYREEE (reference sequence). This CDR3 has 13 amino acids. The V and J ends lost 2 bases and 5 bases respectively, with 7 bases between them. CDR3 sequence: CASSFEWTGELFF. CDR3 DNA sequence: TGTGCCAGCAGCTTTGAATGGACCGGGGAGCTGTTTTTT.

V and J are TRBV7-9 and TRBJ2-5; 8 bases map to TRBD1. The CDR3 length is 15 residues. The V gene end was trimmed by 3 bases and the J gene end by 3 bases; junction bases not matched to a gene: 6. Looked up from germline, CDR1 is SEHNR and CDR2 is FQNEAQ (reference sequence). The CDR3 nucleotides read TGTGCCAGCAGCTTCATAGACAGGGGCGAAGAGACCCAGTACTTC. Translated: CASSFIDRGEETQYF.

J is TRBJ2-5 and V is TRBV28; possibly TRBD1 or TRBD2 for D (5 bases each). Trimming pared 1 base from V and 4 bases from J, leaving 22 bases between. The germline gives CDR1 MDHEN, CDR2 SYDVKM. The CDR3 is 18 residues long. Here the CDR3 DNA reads TGTGCCAGCAGTTTATCTATGGGGGTGGGGCCAGGGCGAGAGACCCAGTACTTC. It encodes CASSLSMGVGPGRETQYF.

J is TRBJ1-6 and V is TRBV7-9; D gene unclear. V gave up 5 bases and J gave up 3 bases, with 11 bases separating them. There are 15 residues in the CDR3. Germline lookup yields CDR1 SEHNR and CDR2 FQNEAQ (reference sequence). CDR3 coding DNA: TGTGCCAGCAGCCCGGTGTCTCGCTATAATTCACCCCTCCACTTT. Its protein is CASSPVSRYNSPLHF.

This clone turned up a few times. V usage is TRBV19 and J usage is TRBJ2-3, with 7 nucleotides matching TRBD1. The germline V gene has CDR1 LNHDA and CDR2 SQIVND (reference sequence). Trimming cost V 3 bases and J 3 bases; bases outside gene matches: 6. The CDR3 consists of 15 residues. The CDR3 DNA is TGTGCCAGTAGTATTGAAGGCAGGGGGACAGATACGCAGTATTTT. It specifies CASSIEGRGTDTQYF.

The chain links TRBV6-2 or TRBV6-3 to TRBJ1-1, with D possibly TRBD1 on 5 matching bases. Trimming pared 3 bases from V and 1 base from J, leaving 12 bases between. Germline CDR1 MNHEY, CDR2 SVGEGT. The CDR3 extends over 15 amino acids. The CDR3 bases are TGTGCCAGCAGTTATCCGGGACTTTCGAACACTGAAGCTTTCTTT. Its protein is CASSYPGLSNTEAFF.

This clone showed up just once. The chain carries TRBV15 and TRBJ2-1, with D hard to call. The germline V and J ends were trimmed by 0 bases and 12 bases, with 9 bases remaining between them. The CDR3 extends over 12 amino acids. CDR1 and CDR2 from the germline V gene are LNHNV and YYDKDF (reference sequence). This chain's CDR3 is CATSREGLGQFF. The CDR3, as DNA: TGTGCCACCAGCAGAGAAGGGCTTGGGCAGTTCTTC. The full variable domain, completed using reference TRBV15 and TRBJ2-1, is DAMVIQNPRYQVTQFGKPVTLSCSQTLNHNVMYWYQQKSSQAPKLLFHYYDKDFNNEADTPDNFQSRRPNTSFCFLDIRSPGLGDTAMYLCATSREGLGQFFGPGTRLTVL.

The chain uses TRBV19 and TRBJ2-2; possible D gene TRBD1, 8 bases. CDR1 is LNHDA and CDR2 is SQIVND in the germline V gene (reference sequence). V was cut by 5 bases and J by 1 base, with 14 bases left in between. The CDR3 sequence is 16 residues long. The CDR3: CASSAHRGGNTGELFF. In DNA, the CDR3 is TGTGCCAGTAGTGCCCACAGGGGGGGGAACACCGGGGAGCTGTTTTTT.

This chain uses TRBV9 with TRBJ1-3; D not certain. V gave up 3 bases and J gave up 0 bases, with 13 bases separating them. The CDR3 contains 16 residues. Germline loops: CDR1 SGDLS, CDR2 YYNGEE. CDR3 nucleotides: TGTGCCAGCAGCGATCGGCCAGATTCCTCTGGAAACACCATATATTTT. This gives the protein CASSDRPDSSGNTIYF.

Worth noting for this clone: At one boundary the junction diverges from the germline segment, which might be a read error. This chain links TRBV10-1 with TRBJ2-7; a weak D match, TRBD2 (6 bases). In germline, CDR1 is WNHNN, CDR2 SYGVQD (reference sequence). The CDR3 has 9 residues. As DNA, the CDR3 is TGCGCCAGGAAACTGGGCGGGAACTTC. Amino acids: CARKLGGNF.

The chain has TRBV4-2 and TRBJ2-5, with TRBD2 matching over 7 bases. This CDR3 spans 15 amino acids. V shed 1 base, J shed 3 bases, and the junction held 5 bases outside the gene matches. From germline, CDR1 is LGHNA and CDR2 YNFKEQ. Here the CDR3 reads CASSQGRGSEETQYF. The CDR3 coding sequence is TGTGCCAGCAGCCAAGGGCGGGGGTCCGAAGAGACCCAGTACTTC.

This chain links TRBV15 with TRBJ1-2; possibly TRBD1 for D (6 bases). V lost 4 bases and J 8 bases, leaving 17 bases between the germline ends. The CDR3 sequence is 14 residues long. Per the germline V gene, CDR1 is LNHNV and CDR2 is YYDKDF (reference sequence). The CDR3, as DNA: TGTGCCACCAGCACTTTAACAAGGGGACAAGGCTACACCTTC. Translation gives CATSTLTRGQGYTF.

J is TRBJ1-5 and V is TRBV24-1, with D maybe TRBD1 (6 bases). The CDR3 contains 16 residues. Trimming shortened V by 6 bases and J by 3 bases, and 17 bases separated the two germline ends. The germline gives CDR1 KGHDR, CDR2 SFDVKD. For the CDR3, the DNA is TGTGCCACCAGTCCTGGGGGGGGCACGGACAATCAGCCCCAGCATTTT. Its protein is CATSPGGGTDNQPQHF.

CDR3 coding DNA: TGTGCCAGCAGACCCGGGGGCGGGGGCTTGTACGAGCAGTACTTC. Residues: CASRPGGGGLYEQYF. The chain uses TRBV2 and TRBJ2-7; D might be TRBD2 (7 bases). Per germline, CDR1 SNHLY and CDR2 FYNNEI. The V end was cut by 6 bases, the J end by 4 bases, with 19 bases between. CDR3 length: 15 residues. Filled out from reference TRBV2 and TRBJ2-7, the complete variable domain reads EPEVTQTPSHQVTQMGQEVILRCVPISNHLYFYWYRQILGQKVEFLVSFYNNEISEKSEIFDDQFSVERPDGSNFTLKIRSTKLEDSAMYFCASRPGGGGLYEQYFGPGTRLTVT.

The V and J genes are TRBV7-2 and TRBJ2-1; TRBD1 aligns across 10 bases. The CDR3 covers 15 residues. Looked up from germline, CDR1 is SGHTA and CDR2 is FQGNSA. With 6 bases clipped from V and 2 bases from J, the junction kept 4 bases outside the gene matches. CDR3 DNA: TGTGCCAGCAGGGGGGGACAGGGGCCCTACAATGAGCAGTTCTTC. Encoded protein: CASRGGQGPYNEQFF.

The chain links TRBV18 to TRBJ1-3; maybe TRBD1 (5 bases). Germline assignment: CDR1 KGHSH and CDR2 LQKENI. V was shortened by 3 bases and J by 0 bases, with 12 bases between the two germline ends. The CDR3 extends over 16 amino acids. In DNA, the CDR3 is TGTGCCAGCTCACCGAAAGGGGACTCCTCTGGAAACACCATATATTTT. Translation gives CASSPKGDSSGNTIYF.

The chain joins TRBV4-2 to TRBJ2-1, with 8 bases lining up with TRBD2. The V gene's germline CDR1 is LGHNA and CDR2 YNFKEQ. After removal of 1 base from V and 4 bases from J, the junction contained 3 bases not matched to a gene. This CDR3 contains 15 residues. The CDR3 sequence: CASSQGGGGYNEQFF. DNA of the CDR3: TGTGCCAGCAGCCAAGGAGGCGGGGGGTACAATGAGCAGTTCTTC.

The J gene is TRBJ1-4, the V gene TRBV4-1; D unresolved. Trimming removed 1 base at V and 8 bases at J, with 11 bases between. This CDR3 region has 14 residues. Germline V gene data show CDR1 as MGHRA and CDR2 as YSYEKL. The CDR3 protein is CASSQVGGREKLFF. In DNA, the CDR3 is TGCGCCAGCAGCCAAGTCGGAGGGCGGGAAAAACTGTTTTTT.

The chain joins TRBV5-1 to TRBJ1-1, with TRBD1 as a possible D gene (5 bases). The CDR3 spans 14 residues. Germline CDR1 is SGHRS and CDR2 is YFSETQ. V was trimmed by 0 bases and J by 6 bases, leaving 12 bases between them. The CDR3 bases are TGCGCCAGCAGCTTGGGGGACTTTCTTCCTGAAGCTTTCTTT. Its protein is CASSLGDFLPEAFF.

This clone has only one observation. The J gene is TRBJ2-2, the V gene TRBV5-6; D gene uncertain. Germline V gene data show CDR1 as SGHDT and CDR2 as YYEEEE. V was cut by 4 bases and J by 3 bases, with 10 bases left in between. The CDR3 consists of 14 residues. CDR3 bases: TGTGCCAGCAGCGGTGGCGGATACACCGGGGAGCTGTTTTTT. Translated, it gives CASSGGGYTGELFF.

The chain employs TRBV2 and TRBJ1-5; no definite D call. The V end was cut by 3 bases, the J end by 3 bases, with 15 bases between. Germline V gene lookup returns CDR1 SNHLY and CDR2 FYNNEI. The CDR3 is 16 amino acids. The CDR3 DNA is TGTGCCAGCAGTGACCTGGCCTGGCCCTCCAATCAGCCCCAGCATTTT. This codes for CASSDLAWPSNQPQHF.

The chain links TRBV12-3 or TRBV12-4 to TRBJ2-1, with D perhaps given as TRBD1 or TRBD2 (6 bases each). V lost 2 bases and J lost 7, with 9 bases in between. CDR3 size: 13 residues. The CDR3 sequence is CASSLRGVNEQFF. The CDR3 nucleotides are TGTGCCAGCAGTTTAAGGGGGGTAAATGAGCAGTTCTTC.